The source of this T cell receptor (beta chain) is a study of patients and donors after allogeneic stem cell transplantation. Per germline, CDR1 MNHEY and CDR2 SMNVEV (reference sequence). CDR3 size: 13 residues. V was pared by 1 base and J by 4 bases, with 5 bases between. In its sample, this clonotype was seen a few times. TCRdb re-called the RT-PCR reads with MiXCR, one entry per CDR3 protein. The sample lists fewer than 200,000 distinct CDR3 sequences; approximately 28% were seen once. The rearrangement joins TRBV27 to TRBJ1-5, with D unclear. This receptor was identified in a human donor who was either an allogeneic HSCT recipient or a stem cell or donor lymphocyte infusion donor (not recorded which). It is not recorded whose cells these are; they may come from a transplant donor. The source material was blood, either unsorted or a sorted T cell fraction (not recorded which). For the CDR3, the DNA is TGTGCCAGCAGTTTATACCCAAATCAGCCCCAGCATTTT. Translating gives CASSLYPNQPQHF.